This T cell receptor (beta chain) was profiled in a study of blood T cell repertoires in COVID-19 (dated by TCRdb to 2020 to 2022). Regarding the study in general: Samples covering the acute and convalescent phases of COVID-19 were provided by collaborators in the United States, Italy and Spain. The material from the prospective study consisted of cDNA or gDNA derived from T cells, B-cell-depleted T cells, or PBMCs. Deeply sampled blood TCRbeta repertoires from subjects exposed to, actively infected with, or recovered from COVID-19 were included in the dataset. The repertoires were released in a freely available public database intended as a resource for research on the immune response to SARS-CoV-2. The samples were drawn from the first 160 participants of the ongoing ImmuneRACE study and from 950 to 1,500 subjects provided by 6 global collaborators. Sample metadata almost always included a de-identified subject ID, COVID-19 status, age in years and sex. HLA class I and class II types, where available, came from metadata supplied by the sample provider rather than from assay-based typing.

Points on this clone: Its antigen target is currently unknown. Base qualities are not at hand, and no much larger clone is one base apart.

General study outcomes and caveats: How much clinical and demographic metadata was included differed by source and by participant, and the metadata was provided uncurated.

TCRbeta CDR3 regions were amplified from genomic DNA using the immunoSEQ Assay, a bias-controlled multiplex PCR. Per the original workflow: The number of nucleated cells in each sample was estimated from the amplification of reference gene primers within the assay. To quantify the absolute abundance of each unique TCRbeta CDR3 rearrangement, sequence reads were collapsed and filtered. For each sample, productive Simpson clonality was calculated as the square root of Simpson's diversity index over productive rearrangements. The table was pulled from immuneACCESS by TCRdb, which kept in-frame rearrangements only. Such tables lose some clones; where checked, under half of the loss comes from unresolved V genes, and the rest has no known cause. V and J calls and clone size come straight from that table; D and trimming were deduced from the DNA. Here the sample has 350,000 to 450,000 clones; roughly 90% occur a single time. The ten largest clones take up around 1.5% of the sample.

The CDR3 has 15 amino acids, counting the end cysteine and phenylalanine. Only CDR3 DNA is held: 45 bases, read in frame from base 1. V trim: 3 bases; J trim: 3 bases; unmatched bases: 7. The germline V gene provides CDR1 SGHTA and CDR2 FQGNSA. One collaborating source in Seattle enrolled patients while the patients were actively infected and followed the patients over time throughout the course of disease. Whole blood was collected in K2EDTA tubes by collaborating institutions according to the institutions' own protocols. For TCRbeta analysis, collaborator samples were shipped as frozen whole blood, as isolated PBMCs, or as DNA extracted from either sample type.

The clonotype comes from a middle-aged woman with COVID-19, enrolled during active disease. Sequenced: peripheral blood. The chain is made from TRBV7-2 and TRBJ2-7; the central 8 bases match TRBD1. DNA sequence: TGTGCCAGCAGCTTTTACAGGGGGGAGAGCTACGAGCAGTACTTC. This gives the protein CASSFYRGESYEQYF.